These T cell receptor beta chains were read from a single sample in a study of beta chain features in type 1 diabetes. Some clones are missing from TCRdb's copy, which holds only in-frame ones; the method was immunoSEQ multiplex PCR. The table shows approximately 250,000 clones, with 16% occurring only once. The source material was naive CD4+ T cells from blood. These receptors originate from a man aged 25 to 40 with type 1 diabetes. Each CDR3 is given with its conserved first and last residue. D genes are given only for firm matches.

CASSRPIIGGYNEQFF	TRBJ2-1	-	TRBV21-1
CSAGTSRDTQYF	TRBJ2-3	TRBD2	TRBV29-1
CASSPLRMENTEAFF	TRBJ1-1	-	TRBV5-4
CASSSGVLTGELFF	TRBJ2-2	-	TRBV5-1
CAWDPGLAGKNEQFF	TRBJ2-1	TRBD2	TRBV30
CSGADGLVGTDTQYF	TRBJ2-3	-	TRBV29-1
CSVTGTVSYEQYF	TRBJ2-7	-	TRBV29-1
CAPGRGGELFF	TRBJ2-2	TRBD2	TRBV2
CSVESGTGNGYTF	TRBJ1-2	TRBD1	TRBV29-1
CAWSADFVQFF	TRBJ2-1	-	TRBV30
CAISGQSAPLFF	TRBJ1-2	-	TRBV10-3
CAWSGPGGHSGNTIYF	TRBJ1-3	-	TRBV30
CASSELSSNSYEQYF	TRBJ2-7	-	TRBV10-1
CSVAGVYGYTF	TRBJ1-2	-	TRBV29-1
CASEEAGANVLTF	TRBJ2-6	-	TRBV9
CASSRAGVAKNIQYF	TRBJ2-4	-	TRBV7-2
CASSLVGHPTYEQYF	TRBJ2-7	-	TRBV7-2
CASSVGTGGSYEQYF	TRBJ2-7	TRBD1	TRBV9
CASRFTGTTDTQYF	TRBJ2-3	-	TRBV11-2
CASSEGQLQETQYF	TRBJ2-5	TRBD1	TRBV2
CAISDSTGADTQYF	TRBJ2-3	-	TRBV10-3
CASSLSRDRLNEQFF	TRBJ2-1	TRBD1	TRBV7-2
CASSLGSATDTQYF	TRBJ2-3	-	TRBV7-9
CSVAGNRNEQYF	TRBJ2-7	-	TRBV29-1
CASSLGREANYGYTF	TRBJ1-2	-	TRBV6-5
CASSTGQGSWYEQYF	TRBJ2-7	TRBD1	TRBV28
CATSIAGGGTDTQYF	TRBJ2-3	TRBD2	TRBV15
CASGRGAIDTSSYNEQFF	TRBJ2-1	-	TRBV18
CASMAGGQNTQYF	TRBJ2-3	TRBD2	TRBV25-1
CAWIPGTGAGEQFF	TRBJ2-1	TRBD1	TRBV30
CASSLADRYQPQHF	TRBJ1-5	-	TRBV7-9
CATQSWRGELFF	TRBJ2-2	-	TRBV10-3
CAWNKQEQETQYF	TRBJ2-5	-	TRBV30
CASSPPGGREGNEQFF	TRBJ2-1	TRBD2	TRBV18
CASSLAVRGGNEQFF	TRBJ2-1	-	TRBV7-2
CSVRQGKANTGELFF	TRBJ2-2	TRBD1	TRBV29-1
CAIKAQGGTPLEDQYF	TRBJ2-5	-	TRBV10-3
CASSPQRLAHNEQFF	TRBJ2-1	TRBD2	TRBV18
CSVGSVNYQETQYF	TRBJ2-5	-	TRBV29-1
CASSLVGREEDTQYF	TRBJ2-3	-	TRBV5-1
CASSHARFRYNEQFF	TRBJ2-1	-	TRBV7-8
CASSLATGGTGELFF	TRBJ2-2	TRBD1	TRBV7-2